The present T cell receptor (beta chain) was sequenced within a study of T cells expressing NK-cell markers. Study observations and caveats: As a fraction of CD8+ T cells, dominant NKG2C+ clonotypes reached roughly 1.0-7.0% in 5 or 6 donors.

Concerning this clonotype itself: The antigen remains undetermined.

TCRdb re-called the 5' RACE reads; one entry per CDR3 protein, DNA not given. The sample shows roughly 380,000 distinct CDR3 sequences, and roughly 5.4% sits with its ten largest clones. This receptor was identified in a man between 18 and 69 years old in good health. The sample taken for sequencing was blood T cells: a sorted CD56 or NKG2C T cell subset, CD4+ or CD8+ T cells, or bulk PBMC T cells (not recorded which).

The CDR3 protein is CASSVRGSSTDTQYF. The V gene is TRBV18, the J gene TRBJ2-3; TCRdb names TRBD1, which stays unverified in the absence of DNA. Germline V gives CDR1 KGHSH, CDR2 LQKENI. This CDR3 is built from 15 residues.